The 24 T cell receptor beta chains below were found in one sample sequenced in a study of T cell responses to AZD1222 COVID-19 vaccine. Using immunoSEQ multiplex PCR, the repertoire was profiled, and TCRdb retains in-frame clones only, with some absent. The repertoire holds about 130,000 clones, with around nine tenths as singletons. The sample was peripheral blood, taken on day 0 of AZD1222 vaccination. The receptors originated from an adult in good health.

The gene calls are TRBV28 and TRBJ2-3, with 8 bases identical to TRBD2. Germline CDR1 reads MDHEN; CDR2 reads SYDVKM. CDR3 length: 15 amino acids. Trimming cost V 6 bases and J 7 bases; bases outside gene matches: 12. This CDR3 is CASRRWGLERNTQYF. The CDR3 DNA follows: TGTGCCAGCAGACGTTGGGGACTAGAGCGAAATACGCAGTATTTT. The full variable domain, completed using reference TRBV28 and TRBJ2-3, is DVKVTQSSRYLVKRTGEKVFLECVQDMDHENMFWYRQDPGLGLRLIYFSYDVKMKEKGDIPEGYSVSREKKERFSLILESASTNQTSMYLCASRRWGLERNTQYFGPGTRLTVL.

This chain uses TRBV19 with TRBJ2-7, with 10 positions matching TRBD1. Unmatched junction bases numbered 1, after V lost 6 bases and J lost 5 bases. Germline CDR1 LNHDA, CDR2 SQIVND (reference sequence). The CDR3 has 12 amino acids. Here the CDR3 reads CASRGTGDEQYF. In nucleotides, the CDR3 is TGTGCCAGTAGAGGGACAGGGGACGAGCAGTACTTC. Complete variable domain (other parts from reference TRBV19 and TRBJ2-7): DGGITQSPKYLFRKEGQNVTLSCEQNLNHDAMYWYRQDPGQGLRLIYYSQIVNDFQKGDIAEGYSVSREKKESFPLTVTSAQKNPTAFYLCASRGTGDEQYFGPGTRLTVT.

CDR3 residues: CAISGTGATDTQYF. The DNA for the CDR3 is TGTGCCATCAGCGGGACAGGAGCAACAGATACGCAGTATTTT. This sequence joins TRBV10-3 and TRBJ2-3; 8 nucleotides align to TRBD1. The CDR3 runs 14 residues. From germline, CDR1 is ENHRY and CDR2 SYGVKD. Trimming took 6 bases from V and 3 from J; bases not matched to a gene: 5.

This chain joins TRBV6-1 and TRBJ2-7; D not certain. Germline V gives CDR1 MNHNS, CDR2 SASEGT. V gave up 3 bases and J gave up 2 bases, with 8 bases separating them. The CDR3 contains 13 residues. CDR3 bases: TGTGCCAGCAGTGACAGGAGTACCTACGAGCAGTACTTC. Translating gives CASSDRSTYEQYF.

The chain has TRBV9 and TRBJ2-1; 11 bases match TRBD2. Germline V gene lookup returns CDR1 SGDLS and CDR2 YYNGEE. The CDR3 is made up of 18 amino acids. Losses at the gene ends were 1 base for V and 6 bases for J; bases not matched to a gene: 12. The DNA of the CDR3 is TGTGCCAGCAGCGTAAGTCCTAGCGGGGGGCGAGGATCCAATGAGCAGTTCTTC. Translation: CASSVSPSGGRGSNEQFF.

The CDR3 region is CASSQGTEAFF. The CDR3 coding sequence is TGTGCCAGCAGCCAGGGTACTGAAGCTTTCTTT. The genes are TRBV6-2 or TRBV6-3 and TRBJ1-1, with D perhaps matching TRBD1 (5 bases). The germline V and J ends were trimmed by 6 bases and 5 bases, with 7 bases remaining between them. This CDR3 has 11 amino acids. The germline gives CDR1 MNHEY, CDR2 SVGEGT.

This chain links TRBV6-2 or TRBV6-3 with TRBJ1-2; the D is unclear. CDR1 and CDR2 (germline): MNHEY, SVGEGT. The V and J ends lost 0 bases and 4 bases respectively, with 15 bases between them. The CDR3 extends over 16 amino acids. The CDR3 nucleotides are TGTGCCAGCAGTTACTCCCTCGGTTCCGGAACCTATGGCTACACCTTC. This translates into CASSYSLGSGTYGYTF.

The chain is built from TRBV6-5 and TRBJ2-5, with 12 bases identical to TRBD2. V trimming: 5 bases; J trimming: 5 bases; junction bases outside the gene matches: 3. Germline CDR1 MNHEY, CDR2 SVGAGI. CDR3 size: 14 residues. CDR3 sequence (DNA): TGTGCCAGCAGTATACTAGCGGGGGGTGAGACCCAGTACTTC. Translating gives CASSILAGGETQYF.

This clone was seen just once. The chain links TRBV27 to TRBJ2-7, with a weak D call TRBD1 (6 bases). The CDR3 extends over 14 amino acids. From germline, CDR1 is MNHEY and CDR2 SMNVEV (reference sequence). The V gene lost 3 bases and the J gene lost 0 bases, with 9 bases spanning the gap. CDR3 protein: CASSLNRASYEQYF. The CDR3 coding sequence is TGTGCCAGCAGTTTGAACAGGGCCTCCTACGAGCAGTACTTC.

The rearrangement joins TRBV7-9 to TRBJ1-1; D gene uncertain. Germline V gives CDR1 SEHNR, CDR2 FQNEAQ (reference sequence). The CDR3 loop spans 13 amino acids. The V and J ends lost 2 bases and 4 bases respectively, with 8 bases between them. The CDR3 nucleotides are TGTGCCAGCAGCTTAAAACCGATCACTGAAGCTTTCTTT. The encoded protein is CASSLKPITEAFF.

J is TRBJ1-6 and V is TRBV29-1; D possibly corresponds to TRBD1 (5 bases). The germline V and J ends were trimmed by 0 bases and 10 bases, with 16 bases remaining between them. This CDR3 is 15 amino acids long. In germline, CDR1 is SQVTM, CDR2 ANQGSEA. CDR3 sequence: CSVEDPTVKGSPLHF. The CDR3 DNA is TGCAGCGTTGAAGATCCGACGGTCAAGGGGTCACCCCTCCACTTT.

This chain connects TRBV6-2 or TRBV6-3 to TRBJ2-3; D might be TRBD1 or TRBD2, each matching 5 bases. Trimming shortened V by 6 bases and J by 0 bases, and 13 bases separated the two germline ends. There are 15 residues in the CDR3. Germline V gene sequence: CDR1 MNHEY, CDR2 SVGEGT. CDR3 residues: CASSPGTASTDTQYF. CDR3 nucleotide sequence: TGTGCCAGCAGCCCCGGGACGGCTAGCACAGATACGCAGTATTTT.

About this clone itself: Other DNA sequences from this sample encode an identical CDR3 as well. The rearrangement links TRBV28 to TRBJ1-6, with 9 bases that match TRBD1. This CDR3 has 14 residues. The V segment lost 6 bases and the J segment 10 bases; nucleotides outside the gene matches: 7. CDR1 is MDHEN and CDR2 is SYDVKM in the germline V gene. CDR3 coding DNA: TGTGCCAGCAGCCCGGGACAGGGACGATCACCCCTCCACTTT. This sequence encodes CASSPGQGRSPLHF.

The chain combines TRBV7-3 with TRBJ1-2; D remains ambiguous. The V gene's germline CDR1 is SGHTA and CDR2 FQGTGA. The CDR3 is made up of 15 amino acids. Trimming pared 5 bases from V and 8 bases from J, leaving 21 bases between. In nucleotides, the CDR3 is TGTGCCAGCAGCCTATCCCCCGCATCTACCTACGGCTACACCTTC. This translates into CASSLSPASTYGYTF.

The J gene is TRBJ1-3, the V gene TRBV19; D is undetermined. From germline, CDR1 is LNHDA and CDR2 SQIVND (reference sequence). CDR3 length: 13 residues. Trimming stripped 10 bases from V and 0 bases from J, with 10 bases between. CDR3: CATIRSSGNTIYF. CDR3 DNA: TGTGCCACTATCAGGAGCTCTGGAAACACCATATATTTT. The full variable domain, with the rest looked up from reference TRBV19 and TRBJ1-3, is DGGITQSPKYLFRKEGQNVTLSCEQNLNHDAMYWYRQDPGQGLRLIYYSQIVNDFQKGDIAEGYSVSREKKESFPLTVTSAQKNPTAFYLCATIRSSGNTIYFGEGSWLTVV.

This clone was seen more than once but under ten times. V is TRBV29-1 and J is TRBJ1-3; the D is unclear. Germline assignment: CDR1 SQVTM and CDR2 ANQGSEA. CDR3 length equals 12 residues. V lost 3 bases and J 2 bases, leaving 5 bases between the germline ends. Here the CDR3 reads CSVELAGNTIYF. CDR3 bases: TGCAGCGTTGAGTTGGCTGGAAACACCATATATTTT. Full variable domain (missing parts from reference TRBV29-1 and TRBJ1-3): SAVISQKPSRDICQRGTSLTIQCQVDSQVTMMFWYRQQPGQSLTLIATANQGSEATYESGFVIDKFPISRPNLTFSTLTVSNMSPEDSSIYLCSVELAGNTIYFGEGSWLTVV.

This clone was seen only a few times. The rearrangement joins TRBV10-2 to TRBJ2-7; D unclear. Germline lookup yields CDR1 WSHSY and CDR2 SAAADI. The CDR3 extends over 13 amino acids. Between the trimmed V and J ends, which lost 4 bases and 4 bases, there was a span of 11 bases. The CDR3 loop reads CASSAAGPYEQYF. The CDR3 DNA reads TGCGCCAGCAGTGCTGCAGGACCTTACGAGCAGTACTTC.

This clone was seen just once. CDR3 DNA: TGCGCCAGCAACCCAATGGCCGCGAACACCGGGGAGCTGTTTTTT. It codes for CASNPMAANTGELFF. V gene TRBV5-1 combines with J gene TRBJ2-2; D is uncertain. V was pared by 6 bases and J by 0 bases, with 12 bases between. The germline gives CDR1 SGHRS, CDR2 YFSETQ. The CDR3 sequence is 15 residues long.

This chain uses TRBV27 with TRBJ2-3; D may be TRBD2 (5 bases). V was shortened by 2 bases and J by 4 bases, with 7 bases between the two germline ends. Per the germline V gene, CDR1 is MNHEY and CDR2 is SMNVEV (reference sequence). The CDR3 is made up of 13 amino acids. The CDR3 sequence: CASSLAGSDTQYF. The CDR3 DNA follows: TGTGCCAGCAGTTTAGCGGGTTCAGATACGCAGTATTTT.

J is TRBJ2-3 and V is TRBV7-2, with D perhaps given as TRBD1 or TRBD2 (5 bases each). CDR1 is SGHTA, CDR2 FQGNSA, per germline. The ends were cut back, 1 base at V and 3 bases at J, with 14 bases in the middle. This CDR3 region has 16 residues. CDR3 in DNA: TGTGCCAGCAGCTTAGTAGGGGTTTCGGGGACAGATACGCAGTATTTT. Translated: CASSLVGVSGTDTQYF.

CDR3 sequence: CASSVATGGAEAFF. Written as DNA, the CDR3 is TGTGCCAGCAGCGTAGCTACAGGGGGTGCTGAAGCTTTCTTT. The V and J genes are TRBV9 and TRBJ1-1; 8 nucleotides line up with TRBD1. The junction had 4 bases not matched to a gene; V was cut back by 0 bases and J by 6 bases. Per the germline V gene, CDR1 is SGDLS and CDR2 is YYNGEE. This CDR3 spans 14 amino acids.

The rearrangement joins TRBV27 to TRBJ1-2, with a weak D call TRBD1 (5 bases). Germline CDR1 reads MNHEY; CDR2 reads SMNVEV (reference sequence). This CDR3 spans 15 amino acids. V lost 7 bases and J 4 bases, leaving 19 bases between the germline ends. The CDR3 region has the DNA TGTGCCAGCATATATCGGGCAGGGTCTACCTATGGCTACACCTTC. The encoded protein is CASIYRAGSTYGYTF.

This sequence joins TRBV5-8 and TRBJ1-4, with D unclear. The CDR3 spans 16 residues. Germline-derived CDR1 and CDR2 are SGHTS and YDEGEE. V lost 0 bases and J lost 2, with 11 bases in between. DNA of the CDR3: TGTGCCAGCAGCTTGGTAGTACCGGTCACTAATGAAAAACTGTTTTTT. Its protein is CASSLVVPVTNEKLFF.

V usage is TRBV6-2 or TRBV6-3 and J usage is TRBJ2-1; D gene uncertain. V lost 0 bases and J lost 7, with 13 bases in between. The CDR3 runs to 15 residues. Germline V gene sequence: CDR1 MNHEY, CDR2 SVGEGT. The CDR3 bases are TGTGCCAGCAGTTACTCGCGCGTGTTGAGAAATGAGCAGTTCTTC. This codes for CASSYSRVLRNEQFF.